This T cell receptor (beta chain) was retrieved from a study of shared clonotypes between healthy human individuals. Study-level points and caveats: Sequencing depth was a factor that was expected to affect clonotype sharing among donors.

TCRdb's copy holds only in-frame clones and misses some; the assay was immunoSEQ multiplex PCR. The table has 2 million to 2.5 million clones, approximately 93% seen once. Germline CDR1 and CDR2: SGHRS and YFSETQ. V gave up 5 bases and J gave up 2 bases; unmatched junction bases: 6. The CDR3 is 15 residues long. A note on this clone: Antigen: not known.

Sequenced material: naive CD4+ T cells from PBMCs. Sample subset: CD45RA+ positively selected. The V and J genes are TRBV5-1 and TRBJ2-5; 10 bases align to TRBD2. The source of this sequence is a young man in good health. Some clones in this sample may be carry-over from other donors' samples. The CDR3 region is CASSSGTSDQETQYF. CDR3 coding DNA: TGCGCCAGCAGTTCCGGGACTAGCGATCAAGAGACCCAGTACTTC.